Presented here are 7 T cell receptor beta chains from one specimen sequenced in a study of shared clonotypes between healthy human individuals. Libraries were prepared by immunoSEQ multiplex PCR; TCRdb keeps only in-frame clonotypes and omits some of them. The repertoire holds approximately 2.4 million clones, with almost 96% as singletons. What was sequenced was naive CD4+ T cells sorted from blood. As to subset: CD45RA+ positively selected. All receptors come from a man younger than 35 in good health.

This chain links TRBV19 with TRBJ1-1, with 9 bases fitting TRBD1. This CDR3 is 15 amino acids long. Germline V gene sequence: CDR1 LNHDA, CDR2 SQIVND (reference sequence). V lost 4 bases to trimming and J lost 4 bases; unmatched junction nucleotides: 7. Here the CDR3 DNA reads TGTGCCAGTAGTAATACAGGGGGCCGCCTCACTGAAGCTTTCTTT. This encodes CASSNTGGRLTEAFF.

The rearrangement uses TRBV6-5 and TRBJ1-3, with unresolved D. The V gene lost 8 bases and the J gene lost 0 bases, with 8 bases spanning the gap. Germline CDR1 reads MNHEY; CDR2 reads SVGAGI. The CDR3 totals 13 residues. The CDR3 loop is CASRSGSGNTIYF. The DNA of the CDR3 is TGTGCCAGCCGGTCCGGCTCTGGAAACACCATATATTTT.

This chain links TRBV4-1 with TRBJ1-1, with a possible D match to TRBD1 (6 bases). Trimming left V 0 bases short and J 4 bases short, with 12 bases between. The CDR3 totals 15 residues. Germline V gene sequence: CDR1 MGHRA, CDR2 YSYEKL. The CDR3 DNA sequence: TGCGCCAGCAGCCAAGAAACAGGGCTCAGCACTGAAGCTTTCTTT. Protein product: CASSQETGLSTEAFF.

The chain links TRBV2 to TRBJ2-5; D gene uncertain. Germline V gene sequence: CDR1 SNHLY, CDR2 FYNNEI. V lost 4 bases and J lost 4, with 10 bases in between. This CDR3 is built from 13 residues. CDR3 DNA sequence: TGTGCCAGCAGTGCATGGTCAATAGAGACCCAGTACTTC. Translating it yields CASSAWSIETQYF.

The chain carries TRBV5-1 and TRBJ2-3; a possible D gene is TRBD2 (6 bases). The CDR3 totals 14 residues. V lost 2 bases, J lost 2 bases, and 9 bases lay in between. Per germline, CDR1 SGHRS and CDR2 YFSETQ. DNA for the CDR3: TGCGCCAGCAGCTTTAGCGGACCCACAGATACGCAGTATTTT. Translating gives CASSFSGPTDTQYF.

The chain is built from TRBV5-1 and TRBJ2-2, with 9 bases aligning to TRBD2. The ends lost 6 bases at V and 1 base at J; junction bases unmatched: 7. The length of the CDR3 is 16 residues. Germline values: CDR1 SGHRS, CDR2 YFSETQ. The CDR3 loop is CASISGGRENTGELFF. In nucleotides, the CDR3 is TGCGCCAGCATAAGTGGCGGGAGGGAGAACACCGGGGAGCTGTTTTTT.

The chain recombines TRBV11-2 with TRBJ2-7; 9 bases line up with TRBD1. Trimming took 5 bases from V and 4 from J; bases not matched to a gene: 9. Germline V gives CDR1 SGHAT, CDR2 FQNNGV. This CDR3 has 15 amino acids. The CDR3 DNA sequence: TGTGCCAGCAGCCCAGGACAGGGGAAGGTTTACGAGCAGTACTTC. This encodes CASSPGQGKVYEQYF.